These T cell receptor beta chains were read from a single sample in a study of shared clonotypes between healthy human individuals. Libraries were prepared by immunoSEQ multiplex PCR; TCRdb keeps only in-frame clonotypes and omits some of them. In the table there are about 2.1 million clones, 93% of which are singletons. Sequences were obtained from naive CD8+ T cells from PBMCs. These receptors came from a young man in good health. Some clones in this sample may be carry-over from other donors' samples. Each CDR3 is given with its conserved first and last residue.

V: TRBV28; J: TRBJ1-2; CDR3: CASSLILNTNYGYTF
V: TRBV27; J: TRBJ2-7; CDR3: CASSFSGVTYEQYF
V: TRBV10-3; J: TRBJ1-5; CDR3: CAISESEGRGQPQHF
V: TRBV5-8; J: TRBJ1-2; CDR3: CASSRPTGRYGYTF
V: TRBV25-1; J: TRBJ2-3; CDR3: CASRPRTSSTDTQYF
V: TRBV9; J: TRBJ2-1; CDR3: CASSVGIRSSEQFF
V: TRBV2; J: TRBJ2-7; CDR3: CASSELHLSSYEQYF
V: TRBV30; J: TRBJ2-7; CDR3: CAWSPRWTQPIYEQYF
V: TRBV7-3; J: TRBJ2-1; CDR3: CASSPRFASGNYNEQFF
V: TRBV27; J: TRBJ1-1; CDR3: CASSLLAAYPGGAFF
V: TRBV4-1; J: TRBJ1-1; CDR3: CASSQNQGRYTEAFF
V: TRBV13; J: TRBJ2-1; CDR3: CASSPTFQVHEQFF
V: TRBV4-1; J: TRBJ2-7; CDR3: CASSPFGAEQYF
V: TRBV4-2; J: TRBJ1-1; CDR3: CASSQDRSGRGLLSTEAFF
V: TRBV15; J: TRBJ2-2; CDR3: CATLWSGRPGELFF
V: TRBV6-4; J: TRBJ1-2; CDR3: CASTSQPGQDYGYTF
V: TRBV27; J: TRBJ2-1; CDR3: CASSLRTGTNEQFF
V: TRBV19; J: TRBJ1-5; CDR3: CASTLIAQVNQPQHF
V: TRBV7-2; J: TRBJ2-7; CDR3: CASSSRDTYEQYF
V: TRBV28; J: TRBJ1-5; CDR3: CASRGLRGRTIFNQPQHF
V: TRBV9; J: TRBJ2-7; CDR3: CASSVRLNYEQYF
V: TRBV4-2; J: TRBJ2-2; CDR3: CASSQRLAGALGTGELFF
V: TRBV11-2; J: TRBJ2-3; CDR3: CASSLGGTGSTDTQYF
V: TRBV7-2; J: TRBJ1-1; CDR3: CASNYGQKNTEAFF
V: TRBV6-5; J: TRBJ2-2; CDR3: CASSYSPGAGELFF
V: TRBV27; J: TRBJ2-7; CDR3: CASSSGSRGYEQYF
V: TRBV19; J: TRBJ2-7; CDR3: CASRDTGDYEQYF
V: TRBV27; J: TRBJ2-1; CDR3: CASSGTPGGSYNEQFF